This paragraph covers one T cell receptor beta chain sequence. Its target is unknown. The data belong to a study of cytomegalovirus exposure and HLA in healthy donors. With 0 bases clipped from V and 2 bases from J, the junction kept 4 bases outside the gene matches. The germline V gene has CDR1 SEHNR and CDR2 FQNEAQ (reference sequence). The CDR3 has 16 residues. Findings and caveats of the study: A few chains tied to CMV proved CMV antigen-specific in vitro.

Both 60 Vbeta primers and 13 Jbeta primers went into the PCR. As handled by the study authors: It was a later analysis that counted about 80 million unique TCR beta chains, of which some 12 million were shared. Using immunoSEQ multiplex PCR, the repertoire was profiled, and TCRdb retains in-frame clones only, with some absent. D and trimming were read from the DNA, whereas the V and J calls and clone size are those reported in that table. The sample carries 100,000 or so clones, about 76% recorded once. Source material: PBMCs. This sequence originates from a middle-aged woman in good health and CMV-seropositive. V is TRBV7-9 and J is TRBJ1-5, with 7 nucleotides matching TRBD1. The CDR3, as DNA: TGTGCCAGCAGCTTAGCTACAGGGGTGGGCAATCAGCCCCAGCATTTT. Protein sequence: CASSLATGVGNQPQHF.